The clone carrying this T cell receptor (beta chain) was observed a handful of times. No antigen is known for it. The record originates from a study of T cell repertoires in cytomegalovirus infection. As for the study in general: HLA-B-restricted CMV epitopes that are well studied were used alongside recently identified HLA-C-restricted ones. Public TCR beta signatures indicated both CMV infection and matching HLA type.

TCRdb passed the reads through MiXCR, listing each CDR3 protein once. Altogether about 570,000 distinct CDR3 sequences are present, 40% being singletons, with the ten largest covering around 50%. CDR3 length: 12 amino acids. Trimming pared 10 bases from V and 11 bases from J, leaving 17 bases between. Findings and limits, study-wide: HLA-C-restricted CMV clonotypes gave the most frequent clonotype in two of eight donors.

This receptor was taken from a human donor in good health (CMV status not recorded). Some clones in this sample may be carry-over from other donors' samples. The V and J genes are TRBV12-3 or TRBV12-4 and TRBJ1-4, with D uncertain. The input for sequencing was cultured PBMCs, taken from culture after CMV antigen stimulation. This CDR3 reads CATKMEGGKLFF. CDR3 DNA: TGTGCCACCAAAATGGAGGGCGGGAAACTGTTTTTT.